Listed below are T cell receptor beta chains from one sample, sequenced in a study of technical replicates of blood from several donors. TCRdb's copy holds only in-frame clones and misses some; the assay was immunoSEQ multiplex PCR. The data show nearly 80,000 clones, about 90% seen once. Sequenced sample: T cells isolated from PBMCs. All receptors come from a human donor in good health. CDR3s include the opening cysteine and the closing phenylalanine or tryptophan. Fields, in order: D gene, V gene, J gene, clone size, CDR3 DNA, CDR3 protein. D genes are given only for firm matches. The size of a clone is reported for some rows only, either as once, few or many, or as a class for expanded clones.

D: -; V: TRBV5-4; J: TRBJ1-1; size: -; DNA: TGTGCCAGCAGCTTGGTTCAGAGCGCTGAAGCTTTCTTT; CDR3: CASSLVQSAEAFF
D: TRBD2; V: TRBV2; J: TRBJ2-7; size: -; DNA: TGTGCCAGCAGTGAAGCCCCGCTAGCGGGAGGCCTACGGGAGCAGTACTTC; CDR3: CASSEAPLAGGLREQYF
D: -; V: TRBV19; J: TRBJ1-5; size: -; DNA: TGTGCCAGTAGTACAACCGGGACTGCGACCTGGGCTATGGTCCCCCAGCATTTT; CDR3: CASSTTGTATWAMVPQHF
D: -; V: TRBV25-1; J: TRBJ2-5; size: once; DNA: TGTGCCAGCAGCGTGCTCGGGACCCAGTACTTC; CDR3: CASSVLGTQYF
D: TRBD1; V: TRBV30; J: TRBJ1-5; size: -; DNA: TGTGCCTGGAACGGACAGGGCTTTAGAGGCAATCAGCCCCAGCATTTT; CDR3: CAWNGQGFRGNQPQHF
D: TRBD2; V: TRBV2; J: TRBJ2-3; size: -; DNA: TGTGCCAGCACGCTATTAGCGGGACCGTCCGATACGCAGTATTTT; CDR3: CASTLLAGPSDTQYF
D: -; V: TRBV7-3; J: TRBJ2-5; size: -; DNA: TGTGCCAGCAGCTTATTTTTAGATCGGAGGGAGACCCAGTACTTC; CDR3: CASSLFLDRRETQYF
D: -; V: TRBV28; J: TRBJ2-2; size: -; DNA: TGTGCCAGCGGGAGTGCAGGGAACACCGGGGAGCTGTTTTTT; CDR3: CASGSAGNTGELFF
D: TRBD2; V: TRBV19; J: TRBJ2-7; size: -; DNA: TGTGCCACCTCAGCGGGAGTCGGCTACGAGCAGTACTTC; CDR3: CATSAGVGYEQYF
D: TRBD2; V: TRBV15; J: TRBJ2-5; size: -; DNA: TGTGCCACCAGCCCCCGGACTAGCGGGCAAGAGACCCAGTACTTC; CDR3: CATSPRTSGQETQYF
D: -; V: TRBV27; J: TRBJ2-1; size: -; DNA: TGTGCCAGCAGTTTCCGGGGGAATGAGCAGTTCTTC; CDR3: CASSFRGNEQFF
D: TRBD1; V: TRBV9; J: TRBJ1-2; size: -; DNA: TGTGCCAGCAGCGTAGAACCGGACAGGGCGAGCTACACCTTC; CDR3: CASSVEPDRASYTF
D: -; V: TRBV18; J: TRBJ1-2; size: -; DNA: TGTGCCAGCTCCCCTTTCAGGGGCTTCGATGGCTACACCTTC; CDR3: CASSPFRGFDGYTF
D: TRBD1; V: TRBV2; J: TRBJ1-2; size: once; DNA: TGTGCCAGCAGTGCGGACAGGGTCAACTATGGCTACACCTTC; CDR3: CASSADRVNYGYTF
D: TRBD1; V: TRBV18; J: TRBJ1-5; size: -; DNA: TGTGCCAGCTCACTGTTTACTATTGGACAGGGAATAAATAGCAATCAGCCCCAGCATTTT; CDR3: CASSLFTIGQGINSNQPQHF